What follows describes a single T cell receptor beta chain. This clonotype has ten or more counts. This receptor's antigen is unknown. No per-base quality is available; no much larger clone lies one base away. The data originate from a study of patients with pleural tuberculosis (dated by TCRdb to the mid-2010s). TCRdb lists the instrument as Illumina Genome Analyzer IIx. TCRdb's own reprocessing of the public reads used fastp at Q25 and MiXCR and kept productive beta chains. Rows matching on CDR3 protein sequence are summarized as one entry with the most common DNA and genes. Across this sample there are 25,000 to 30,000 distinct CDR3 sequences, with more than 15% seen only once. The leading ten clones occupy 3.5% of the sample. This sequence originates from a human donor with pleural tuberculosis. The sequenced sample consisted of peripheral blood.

The CDR3: CASSHRRETQYF. The nucleotides read TGTGCCAGCAGCCACCGGCGAGAGACCCAGTACTTC. The chain is made from TRBV14 and TRBJ2-5, with the D gene not confidently named. For CDR1 and CDR2, the germline V gene lists SGHDN and FVKESK. V drops 3 bases and J drops 4 bases, leaving 6 bases in between. From the cysteine up to the phenylalanine, the CDR3 has a length of 12 residues. The only DNA kept is the CDR3, 36 bases in frame from the first base.